This T cell receptor (beta chain) was found in a study of blood T cell repertoires in COVID-19 (dated by TCRdb to 2018 to 2021). Broadly, across the study: The collaborator samples originated in the United States, Italy and Spain and spanned the acute and convalescent phases of COVID-19. The prospective study material was composed of cDNA or gDNA derived from T cells, B-cell-depleted T cells, or PBMCs. Deeply sampled blood TCRbeta repertoires from subjects exposed to, actively infected with, or recovered from COVID-19 were included in the dataset. A freely available public database, intended as a resource for researchers studying the immune response to SARS-CoV-2, is where the repertoires were released. Samples were obtained from the ongoing ImmuneRACE study (first 160 participants) and from about 1,300 subjects provided by 6 global collaborators. Sample metadata almost always included a de-identified subject ID, COVID-19 status, age in years and sex. Where HLA class I and class II types were available, the types were taken from metadata supplied by the sample provider, not from assay-based typing.

As encoded in the germline V gene, CDR1 is KGHDR while CDR2 is SFDVKD. Taken from cysteine to phenylalanine, the CDR3 has 16 residues. The retained sequence is limited to the CDR3, 48 bases, with the frame set at the first base. A distance of 11 bases separates the germline ends of V and J, which lose 3 bases and 0 bases respectively. The immunoSEQ Assay, a bias-controlled multiplex PCR, was used to amplify TCRbeta CDR3 regions from genomic DNA. The original methods were these. Within the assay, amplification of reference gene primers was used to estimate how many nucleated cells each sample contained. To quantify the absolute abundance of each unique TCRbeta CDR3 rearrangement, sequence reads were collapsed and filtered. For each sample, productive Simpson clonality was calculated as the square root of Simpson's diversity index across productive rearrangements. TCRdb took over this immuneACCESS table, retaining in-frame rearrangements with V and J assigned. Such tables are incomplete; in checked studies, under half of the missing clones stem from an unresolved V gene, and the remainder is unexplained. V, J and clone size were drawn from that table, and D and trimming were deduced from the DNA. This sample holds about 400,000 clones; roughly 86% were observed only once. 1.5% to 2% of the sample comes from the top ten.

Participants in the prospective study were aged roughly 18 to 95 years, lived in about two dozen United States geographic areas, and enrolled through a virtual design. Cohort assignment in the prospective study relied on participant-reported clinical history from a screening survey and a study questionnaire. ImmuneRACE Cohort 3 recovered participants were defined by two consecutive negative NP/OP PCR tests, healthcare professional clearance, or symptom resolution. In the prospective study, whole blood, serum and a nasopharyngeal or oropharyngeal swab were collected from each participant by mobile phlebotomists. Additional blood draws and questionnaires over a 2-month period could optionally be provided by prospective study participants. Prospective study blood samples were shipped either frozen or at room temperature before DNA extraction. The paper as a whole reports these results and caveats: Clinical and demographic metadata were provided uncurated, with the amount varying by source and participant.

This clone appeared a single time. Its antigen is still unknown. Per-base qualities were not stored, and no clone one base away is much larger. The chain is encoded by TRBV24-1 joined to TRBJ2-1; TRBD1 might be the D gene, on 6 matching bases. The sequence was collected from a woman aged 30 to 39 who had recovered from COVID-19. The sequenced sample was PBMCs or T cells enriched from blood (not recorded which). CDR3 sequence: CATSDSTGSSYNEQFF. The sequenced DNA: TGTGCCACCAGTGATAGTACAGGGAGCTCCTACAATGAGCAGTTCTTC.